The 20 T cell receptor beta chains reported below all come from one sample, sequenced in a study of T cell responses to AZD1222 COVID-19 vaccine (dated by TCRdb to the early 2020s). The protocol used for the library was the immunoSEQ multiplex PCR assay. TCRdb took over this immuneACCESS table, retaining in-frame rearrangements with V and J assigned. Such tables are incomplete; in checked studies, under half of the missing clones stem from an unresolved V gene, and the remainder is unexplained. The sample table records about 120,000 clones; approximately 83% of these occur just once. The ten biggest clones cover 3% to 4% of the sample. The sample's time point label, in plain terms: baseline before first vaccination. Read against the paper, the sample's treatment or condition label means: meningococcal conjugate vaccine given as trial control. Sequenced material: peripheral blood, taken on day 0 of MenACWY control vaccination. All receptors derive from an adult in good health.

The CDR3 DNA reads TGTGCCAGCGTTTTTGACGGCTTATCCTACGAGCAGTACTTC. Translating it yields CASVFDGLSYEQYF. The rearrangement uses TRBV18 and TRBJ2-7; D call uncertain. There are 14 residues in the CDR3. Trimming shortened V by 8 bases and J by 1 base, and 15 bases separated the two germline ends. Looked up from germline, CDR1 is KGHSH and CDR2 is LQKENI. Full variable domain (missing parts from reference TRBV18 and TRBJ2-7): NAGVMQNPRHLVRRRGQEARLRCSPMKGHSHVYWYRQLPEEGLKFMVYLQKENIIDESGMPKERFSAEFPKEGPSILRIQQVVRGDSAAYFCASVFDGLSYEQYFGPGTRLTVT.

This clone was detected once. V is TRBV9 and J is TRBJ1-5; D possibly corresponds to TRBD1 (6 bases). The V gene lost 7 bases and the J gene lost 1 base, with 24 bases spanning the gap. The CDR3 has 18 amino acids. CDR1 is SGDLS, CDR2 YYNGEE, per germline. CDR3 residues: CASLNIGRRGASNQPQHF. In DNA form, the CDR3 reads TGTGCCAGCCTCAACATAGGACGCAGGGGTGCGAGCAATCAGCCCCAGCATTTT.

V gene TRBV5-5 combines with J gene TRBJ1-1, with D perhaps TRBD1 (6 bases). The CDR3 extends over 17 amino acids. Trimming took off 4 bases at V and 0 bases at J, with 19 bases between the two ends. CDR1 and CDR2 (germline): SGHKS, YYEKEE (reference sequence). The CDR3 sequence: CASSPQGRTHLNTEAFF. The DNA for the CDR3 is TGTGCCAGCAGCCCACAGGGAAGGACACACTTGAACACTGAAGCTTTCTTT.

This chain links TRBV6-1 with TRBJ1-1, with D maybe TRBD1 (5 bases). CDR3 size: 14 residues. The germline V gene encodes CDR1 MNHNS and CDR2 SASEGT. Trimming took 1 base from V and 7 from J, leaving 13 bases between them. The CDR3 DNA sequence: TGTGCCAGCAGTGAAGTGGGCAGGGTGGGTGAAGCTTTCTTT. Its translation: CASSEVGRVGEAFF.

The gene calls are TRBV30 and TRBJ1-2; D is possibly TRBD1 (5 bases). Trimming stripped 1 base from V and 6 bases from J, with 12 bases between. Germline V CDR1 and CDR2: GTSNPN, SVGIG (reference sequence). This CDR3 region has 13 residues. The DNA of the CDR3 is TGTGCCTGGAGTGAGACTCGACAGAATGGCTACACCTTC. Its protein product is CAWSETRQNGYTF.

The chain has TRBV12-3 or TRBV12-4 and TRBJ2-1; D is uncertain. V was shortened by 10 bases and J by 4 bases, with 14 bases between the two germline ends. This CDR3 is built from 13 residues. This chain's CDR3 is CATRLRDYNEQFF. CDR3 DNA sequence: TGTGCCACAAGACTTAGGGATTACAATGAGCAGTTCTTC.

This chain uses TRBV16 with TRBJ2-7, with D possibly matching TRBD1 (6 bases). CDR3 length: 14 amino acids. Germline V lookup: CDR1 KGHSY, CDR2 FQNENV. V shed 0 bases and J shed 4 bases, with 10 bases lying between them. The CDR3 region is CASSQSDRSYEQYF. The CDR3 DNA follows: TGTGCCAGCAGCCAATCAGACAGGAGTTACGAGCAGTACTTC.

The CDR3: CASSLGRGGGNSPLHF. In nucleotides, the CDR3 is TGTGCCAGCAGCTTAGGGAGAGGGGGCGGTAATTCACCCCTCCACTTT. The chain couples TRBV7-2 to TRBJ1-6; 7 nucleotides align to TRBD1. Unmatched junction bases numbered 6, after V lost 1 base and J lost 6 bases. This CDR3 has 16 amino acids. Germline CDR1 and CDR2: SGHTA and FQGNSA.

J is TRBJ1-5 and V is TRBV27, with TRBD1 identical over 7 bases. The CDR3 has 14 amino acids. The trim removed 3 bases at V and 5 bases at J, leaving 4 bases unmatched. Germline V lookup: CDR1 MNHEY, CDR2 SMNVEV (reference sequence). Here the CDR3 reads CASSFAGGDQPQHF. The CDR3 bases are TGTGCCAGCAGTTTTGCAGGGGGGGATCAGCCCCAGCATTTT.

This chain joins TRBV28 and TRBJ2-7, with 9 bases matching TRBD1. Losses at the gene ends were 4 bases for V and 2 bases for J; bases not matched to a gene: 9. The germline V gene has CDR1 MDHEN and CDR2 SYDVKM. The CDR3 totals 16 residues. CDR3 sequence (DNA): TGTGCCAGCAGTTCACCCGGGACAGGGTTTACCTACGAGCAGTACTTC. Its protein is CASSSPGTGFTYEQYF.

In nucleotides, the CDR3 is TGCGCCAGCAGCCAAGGGGCGGGGTTCTCTAATTCACCCCTCCACTTT. Amino acid sequence: CASSQGAGFSNSPLHF. The chain uses TRBV4-3 and TRBJ1-6; D unresolved. Per the germline V gene, CDR1 is LGHNA and CDR2 is YSLEER. V shed 1 base and J shed 6 bases, with 13 bases lying between them. CDR3 length: 16 residues.

The V and J genes are TRBV19 and TRBJ2-1; D gene ambiguous. Trimming stripped 4 bases from V and 8 bases from J, with 9 bases between. Germline V CDR1 and CDR2: LNHDA, SQIVND (reference sequence). The CDR3 is 12 amino acids. CDR3 coding DNA: TGTGCCAGTAGTAGACTTAGGGATGAGCAGTTCTTC. Its protein product is CASSRLRDEQFF.

This clone was detected only a few times. This chain uses TRBV19 with TRBJ2-7, with 8 bases lining up with TRBD1. The CDR3 runs 15 residues. Germline V lookup: CDR1 LNHDA, CDR2 SQIVND (reference sequence). J was trimmed by 2 bases and V by 3 bases; bases with no gene match: 6. This CDR3 is CASSISGTGPYEQYF. CDR3 bases: TGTGCCAGTAGTATTTCCGGGACAGGACCCTACGAGCAGTACTTC.

This chain links TRBV6-5 with TRBJ1-6; D not resolved. CDR1 and CDR2 from the germline V gene are MNHEY and SVGAGI. The CDR3 extends over 14 amino acids. V was cut by 2 bases and J by 6 bases, with 8 bases left in between. DNA of the CDR3: TGTGCCAGCAGTTACGGCGGAGTTAATTCACCCCTCCACTTT. Amino acid sequence: CASSYGGVNSPLHF.

This clone rates as medium-sized (0.01 to 0.1%). The chain is built from TRBV13 and TRBJ1-2, with a possible D match to TRBD1 (6 bases). Trimming shortened V by 5 bases and J by 6 bases, and 22 bases separated the two germline ends. The CDR3 sequence is 16 residues long. Germline V CDR1 and CDR2: PRHDT, FYEKMQ (reference sequence). The CDR3 loop is CASSQRGPGAKDGYTF. CDR3 nucleotides: TGTGCCAGCAGCCAGCGTGGTCCGGGGGCGAAGGATGGCTACACCTTC.

The chain links TRBV7-2 to TRBJ2-3, with 8 bases matching TRBD1. The CDR3 runs 16 residues. Germline-derived CDR1 and CDR2 are SGHTA and FQGNSA. V lost 5 bases to trimming and J lost 6 bases; unmatched junction nucleotides: 13. The CDR3 nucleotides read TGTGCCAGCAGCCCGACAGGGGCACGGATGGGGGATACGCAGTATTTT. Translation gives CASSPTGARMGDTQYF.

V gene TRBV30 combines with J gene TRBJ1-6, with 7 positions matching TRBD1. The germline gives CDR1 GTSNPN, CDR2 SVGIG (reference sequence). This CDR3 spans 15 amino acids. Unmatched junction bases numbered 11, after V lost 5 bases and J lost 7 bases. The CDR3 protein is CAWGGPNRGNSPLHF. The CDR3 region has the DNA TGTGCCTGGGGTGGGCCGAACAGGGGAAATTCACCCCTCCACTTT.

V is TRBV18 and J is TRBJ1-3, with D unclear. CDR3 size: 13 residues. Trimming cost V 5 bases and J 3 bases, with 8 bases left between them. From germline, CDR1 is KGHSH and CDR2 LQKENI. The CDR3 DNA reads TGTGCCAGCTCAGAAACGGTTGGAAACACCATATATTTT. Its protein is CASSETVGNTIYF.

Concerning this clone: A clone one base away is much larger, so this may be a read error. The chain is built from TRBV18 and TRBJ1-1; D unclear. With 3 bases removed from V and 0 bases from J, the gap between germline ends came to 2 bases. Germline lookup yields CDR1 KGHSH and CDR2 LQKENI. The CDR3 has 12 amino acids. CDR3 residues: CASSPMNTEAFF. The CDR3 DNA is TGTGCCAGCTCACCCATGAACACTGAAGCTTTCTTT. The variable domain in full, completed from reference TRBV18 and TRBJ1-1, reads NAGVMQNPRHLVRRRGQEARLRCSPMKGHSHVYWYRQLPEEGLKFMVYLQKENIIDESGMPKERFSAEFPKEGPSILRIQQVVRGDSAAYFCASSPMNTEAFFGQGTRLTVV.

As to this clone: One end of the junction does not line up with germline, which may come from a read error. This chain links TRBV6-1 with TRBJ2-3; D remains ambiguous. The CDR3 is 13 residues long. Germline CDR1 is MNHNS and CDR2 is SASEGT. Here the CDR3 DNA reads TGTGCCAGCAGGGAAGGTGGCACAGATACGCAGTATTTT. Its translation: CASREGGTDTQYF.